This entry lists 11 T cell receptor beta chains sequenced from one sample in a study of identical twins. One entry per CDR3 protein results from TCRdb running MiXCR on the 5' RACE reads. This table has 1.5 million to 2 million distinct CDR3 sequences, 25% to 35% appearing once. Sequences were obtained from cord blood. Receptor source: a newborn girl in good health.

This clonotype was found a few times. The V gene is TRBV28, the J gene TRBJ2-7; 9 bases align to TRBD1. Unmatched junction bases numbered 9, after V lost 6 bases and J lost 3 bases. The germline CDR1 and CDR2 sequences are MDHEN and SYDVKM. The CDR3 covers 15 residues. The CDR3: CASRVQGAKSYEQYF. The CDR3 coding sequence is TGTGCCAGCAGAGTACAGGGGGCAAAGAGCTACGAGCAGTACTTC.

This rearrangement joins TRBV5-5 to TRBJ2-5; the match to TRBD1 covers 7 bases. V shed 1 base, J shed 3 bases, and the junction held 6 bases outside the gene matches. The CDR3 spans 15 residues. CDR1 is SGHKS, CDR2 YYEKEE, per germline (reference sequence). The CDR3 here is CASSLPGQEEETQYF. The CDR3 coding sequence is TGTGCCAGCAGCTTGCCAGGACAGGAGGAAGAGACCCAGTACTTC.

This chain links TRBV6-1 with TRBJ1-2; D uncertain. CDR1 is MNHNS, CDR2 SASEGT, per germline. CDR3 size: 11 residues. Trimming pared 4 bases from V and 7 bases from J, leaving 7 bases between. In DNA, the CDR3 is TGTGCCAGCAGTGCCGAAGGTGGCTACACCTTC. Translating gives CASSAEGGYTF.

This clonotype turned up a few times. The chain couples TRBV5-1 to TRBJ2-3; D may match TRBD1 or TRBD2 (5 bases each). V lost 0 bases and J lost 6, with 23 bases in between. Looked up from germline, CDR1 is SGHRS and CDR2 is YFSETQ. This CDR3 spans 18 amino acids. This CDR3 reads CASSLDTFRDHTSDTQYF. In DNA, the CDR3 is TGCGCCAGCAGCTTGGATACATTCCGGGACCATACATCGGATACGCAGTATTTT.

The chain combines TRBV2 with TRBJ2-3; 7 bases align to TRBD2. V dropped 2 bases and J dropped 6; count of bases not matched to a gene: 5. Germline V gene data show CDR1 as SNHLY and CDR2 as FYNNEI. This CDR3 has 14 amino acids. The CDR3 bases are TGTGCCAGCAGTGAACGGTGGGGGGGGGATACGCAGTATTTT. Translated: CASSERWGGDTQYF.

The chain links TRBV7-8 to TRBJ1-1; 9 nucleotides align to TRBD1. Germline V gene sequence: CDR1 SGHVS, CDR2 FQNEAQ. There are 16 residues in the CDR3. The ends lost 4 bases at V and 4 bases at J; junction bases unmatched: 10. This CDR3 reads CASSSRRGDRVTEAFF. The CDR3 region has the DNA TGTGCCAGCAGCTCCCGCCGAGGGGACAGGGTCACTGAAGCTTTCTTT. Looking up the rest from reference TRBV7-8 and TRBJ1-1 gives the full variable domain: GAGVSQSPRYKVAKRGQDVALRCDPISGHVSLFWYQQALGQGPEFLTYFQNEAQLDKSGLPSDRFFAERPEGSVSTLKIQRTQQEDSAVYLCASSSRRGDRVTEAFFGQGTRLTVV.

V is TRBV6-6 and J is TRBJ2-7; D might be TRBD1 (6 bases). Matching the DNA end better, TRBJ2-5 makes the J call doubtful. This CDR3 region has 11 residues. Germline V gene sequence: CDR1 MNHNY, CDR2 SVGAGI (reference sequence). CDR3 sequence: CASTLGGTQYF. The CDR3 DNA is TGTGCCAGCACGTTAGGGGGGACCCAGTACTTC.

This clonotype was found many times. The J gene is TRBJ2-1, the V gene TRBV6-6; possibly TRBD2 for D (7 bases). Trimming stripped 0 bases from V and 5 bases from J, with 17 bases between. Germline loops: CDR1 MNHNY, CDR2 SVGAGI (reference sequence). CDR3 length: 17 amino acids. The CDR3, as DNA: TGTGCCAGCAGTTACTCCCTGCGCGGGGGCTATGACAATGAGCAGTTCTTC. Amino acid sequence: CASSYSLRGGYDNEQFF.

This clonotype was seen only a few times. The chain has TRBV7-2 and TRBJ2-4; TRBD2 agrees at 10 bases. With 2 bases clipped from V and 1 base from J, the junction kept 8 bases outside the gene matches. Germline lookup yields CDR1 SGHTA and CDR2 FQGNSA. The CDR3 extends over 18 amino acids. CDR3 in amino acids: CASSLSSGGYRAKNIQYF. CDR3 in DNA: TGTGCCAGCAGCTTAAGTAGCGGGGGGTACAGGGCCAAAAACATTCAGTACTTC.

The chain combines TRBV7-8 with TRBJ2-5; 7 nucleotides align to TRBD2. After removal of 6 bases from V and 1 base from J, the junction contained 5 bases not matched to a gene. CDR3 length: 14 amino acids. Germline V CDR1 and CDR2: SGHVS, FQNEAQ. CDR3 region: CASRLGLVQETQYF. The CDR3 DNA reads TGTGCCAGCAGACTTGGACTAGTCCAAGAGACCCAGTACTTC.

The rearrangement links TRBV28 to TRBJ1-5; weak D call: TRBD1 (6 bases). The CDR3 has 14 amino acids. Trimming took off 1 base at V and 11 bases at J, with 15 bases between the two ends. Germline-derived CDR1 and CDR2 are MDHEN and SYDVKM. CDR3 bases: TGTGCCAGCAGTTTATCGGGGGCGCTGGGGGCCCAGCATTTT. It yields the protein CASSLSGALGAQHF.